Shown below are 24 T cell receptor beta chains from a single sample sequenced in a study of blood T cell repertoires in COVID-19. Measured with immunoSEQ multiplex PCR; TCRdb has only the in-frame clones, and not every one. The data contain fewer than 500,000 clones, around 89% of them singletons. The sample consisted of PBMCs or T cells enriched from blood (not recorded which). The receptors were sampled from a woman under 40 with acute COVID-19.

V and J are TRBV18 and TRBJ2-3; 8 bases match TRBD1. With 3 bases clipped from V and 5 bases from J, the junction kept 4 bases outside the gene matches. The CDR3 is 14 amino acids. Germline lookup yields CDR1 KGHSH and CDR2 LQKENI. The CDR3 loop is CASSPRTGGDTQYF. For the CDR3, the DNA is TGTGCCAGCTCACCTCGAACAGGGGGAGATACGCAGTATTTT.

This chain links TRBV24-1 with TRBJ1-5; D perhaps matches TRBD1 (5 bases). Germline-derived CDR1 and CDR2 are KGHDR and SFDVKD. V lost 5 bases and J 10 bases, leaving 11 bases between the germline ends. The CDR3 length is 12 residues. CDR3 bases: TGTGCCACCAGTGGGGGGGGATCACCCCAGCATTTT. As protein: CATSGGGSPQHF.

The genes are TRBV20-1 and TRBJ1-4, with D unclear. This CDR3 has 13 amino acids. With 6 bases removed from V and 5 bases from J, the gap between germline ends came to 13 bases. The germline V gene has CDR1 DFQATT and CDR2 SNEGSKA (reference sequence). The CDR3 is CSASSGRNEKLFF. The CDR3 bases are TGCAGTGCAAGTTCGGGGAGGAATGAAAAACTGTTTTTT.

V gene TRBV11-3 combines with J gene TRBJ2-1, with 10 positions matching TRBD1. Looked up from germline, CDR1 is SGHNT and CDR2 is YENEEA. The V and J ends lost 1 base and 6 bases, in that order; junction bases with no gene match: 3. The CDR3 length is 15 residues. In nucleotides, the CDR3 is TGTGCCAGCAGCTTAGGACAGGGGGCGGTCAATGAGCAGTTCTTC. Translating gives CASSLGQGAVNEQFF. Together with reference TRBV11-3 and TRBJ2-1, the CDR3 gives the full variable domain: EAGVVQSPRYKIIEKKQPVAFWCNPISGHNTLYWYLQNLGQGPELLIRYENEEAVDDSQLPKDRFSAERLKGVDSTLKIQPAELGDSAVYLCASSLGQGAVNEQFFGPGTRLTVL.

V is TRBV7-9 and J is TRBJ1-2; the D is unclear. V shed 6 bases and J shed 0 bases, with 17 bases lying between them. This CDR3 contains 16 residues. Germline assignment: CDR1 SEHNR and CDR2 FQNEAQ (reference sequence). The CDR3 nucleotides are TGTGCCAGCAGTTCCAACCTCGAGGGCGCTAACTATGGCTACACCTTC. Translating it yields CASSSNLEGANYGYTF. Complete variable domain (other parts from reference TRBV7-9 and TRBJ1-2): DTGVSQNPRHKITKRGQNVTFRCDPISEHNRLYWYRQTLGQGPEFLTYFQNEAQLEKSRLLSDRFSAERPKGSFSTLEIQRTEQGDSAMYLCASSSNLEGANYGYTFGSGTRLTVV.

CDR3 protein: CASSLEQGDYGYTF. CDR3 nucleotide sequence: TGTGCCAGCAGCTTGGAACAGGGCGACTATGGCTACACCTTC. This chain uses TRBV5-5 with TRBJ1-2; tentatively, D is TRBD1 (6 bases). Germline V gives CDR1 SGHKS, CDR2 YYEKEE (reference sequence). The CDR3 runs to 14 residues. The ends were cut back, 0 bases at V and 3 bases at J, with 9 bases in the middle.

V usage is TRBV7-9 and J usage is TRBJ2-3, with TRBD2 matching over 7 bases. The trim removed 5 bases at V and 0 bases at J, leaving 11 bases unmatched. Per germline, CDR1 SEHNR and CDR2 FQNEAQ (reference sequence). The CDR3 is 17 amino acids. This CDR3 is CASSTHHRDYSTDTQYF. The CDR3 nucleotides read TGTGCCAGCAGCACACATCACCGGGACTATAGCACAGATACGCAGTATTTT. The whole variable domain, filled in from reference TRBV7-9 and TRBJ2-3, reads DTGVSQNPRHKITKRGQNVTFRCDPISEHNRLYWYRQTLGQGPEFLTYFQNEAQLEKSRLLSDRFSAERPKGSFSTLEIQRTEQGDSAMYLCASSTHHRDYSTDTQYFGPGTRLTVL.

The CDR3 nucleotides read TGTGCCAGCAGCATTCCGGGGAGGGACCACTATGGCTACACCTTC. Protein sequence: CASSIPGRDHYGYTF. The J gene is TRBJ1-2, the V gene TRBV5-4; possibly TRBD1 for D (5 bases). Trimming removed 4 bases at V and 3 bases at J, with 16 bases between. From germline, CDR1 is SGHNT and CDR2 YYREEE (reference sequence). The CDR3 contains 15 residues.

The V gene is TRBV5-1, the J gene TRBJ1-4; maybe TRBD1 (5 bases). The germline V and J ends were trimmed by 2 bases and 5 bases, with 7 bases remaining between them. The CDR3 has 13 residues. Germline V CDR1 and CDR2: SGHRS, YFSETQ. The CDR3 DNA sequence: TGCGCCAGCAGCTTAACAGGAAATGAAAAACTGTTTTTT. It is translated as CASSLTGNEKLFF.

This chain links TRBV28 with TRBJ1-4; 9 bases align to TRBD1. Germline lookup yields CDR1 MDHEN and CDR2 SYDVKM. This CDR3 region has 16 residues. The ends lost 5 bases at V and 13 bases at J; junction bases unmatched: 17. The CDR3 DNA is TGTGCCAGCAGTAAAGAACAGGGGGCGTCTGTGCGGAGACTGTTTTTT. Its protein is CASSKEQGASVRRLFF.

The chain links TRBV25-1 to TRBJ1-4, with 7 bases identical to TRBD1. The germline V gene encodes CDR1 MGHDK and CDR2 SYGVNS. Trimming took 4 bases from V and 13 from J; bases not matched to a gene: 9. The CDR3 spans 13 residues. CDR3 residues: CASSAQGEARLFF. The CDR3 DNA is TGTGCCAGCAGTGCCCAGGGGGAGGCCAGACTGTTTTTT.

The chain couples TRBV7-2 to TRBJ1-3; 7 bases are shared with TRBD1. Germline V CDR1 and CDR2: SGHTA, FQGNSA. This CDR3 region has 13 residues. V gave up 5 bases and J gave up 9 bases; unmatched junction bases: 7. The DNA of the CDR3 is TGTGCCAGCAGCCCAAAACAGGGGAGCACCATATATTTT. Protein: CASSPKQGSTIYF.

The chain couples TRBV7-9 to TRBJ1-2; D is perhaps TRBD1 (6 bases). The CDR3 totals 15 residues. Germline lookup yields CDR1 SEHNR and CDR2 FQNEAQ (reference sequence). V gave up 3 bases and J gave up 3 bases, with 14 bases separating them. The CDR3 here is CASSLGGGEHYGYTF. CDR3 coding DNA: TGTGCCAGCAGCTTGGGCGGGGGCGAGCACTATGGCTACACCTTC.

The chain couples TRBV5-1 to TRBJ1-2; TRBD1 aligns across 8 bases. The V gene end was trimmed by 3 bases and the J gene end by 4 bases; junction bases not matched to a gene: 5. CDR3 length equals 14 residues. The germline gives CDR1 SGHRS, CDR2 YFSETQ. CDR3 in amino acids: CASSSLGQGYGYTF. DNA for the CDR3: TGCGCCAGCAGCTCCCTTGGACAGGGCTATGGCTACACCTTC.

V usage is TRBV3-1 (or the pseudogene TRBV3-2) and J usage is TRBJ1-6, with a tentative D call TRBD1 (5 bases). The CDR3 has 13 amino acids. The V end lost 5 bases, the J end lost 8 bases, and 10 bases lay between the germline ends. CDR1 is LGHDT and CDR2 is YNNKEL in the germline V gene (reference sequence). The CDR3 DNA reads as TGTGCCAGCAGCAATGGGGCTTATTCACCCCTCCACTTT. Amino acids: CASSNGAYSPLHF.

The CDR3 sequence: CASSSREGSIQYF. The CDR3 region has the DNA TGTGCCAGCAGTTCCCGGGAAGGTAGCATTCAGTACTTC. V gene TRBV6-6 combines with J gene TRBJ2-4; possible D gene TRBD2, 5 bases. Germline V gene data show CDR1 as MNHNY and CDR2 as SVGAGI (reference sequence). Trimming cost V 4 bases and J 9 bases, with 13 bases left between them. This CDR3 region has 13 residues.

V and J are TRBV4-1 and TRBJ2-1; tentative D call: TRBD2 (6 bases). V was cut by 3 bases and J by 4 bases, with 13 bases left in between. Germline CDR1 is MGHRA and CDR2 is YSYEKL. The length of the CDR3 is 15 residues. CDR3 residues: CASSHRLVGYNEQFF. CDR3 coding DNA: TGCGCCAGCAGCCACAGACTAGTGGGATACAATGAGCAGTTCTTC.

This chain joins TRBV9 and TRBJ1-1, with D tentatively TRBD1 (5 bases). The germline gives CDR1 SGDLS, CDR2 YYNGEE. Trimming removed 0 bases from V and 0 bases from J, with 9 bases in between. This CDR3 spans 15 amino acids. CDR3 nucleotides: TGTGCCAGCAGCGTAGGGTCGGGGGTGAACACTGAAGCTTTCTTT. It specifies CASSVGSGVNTEAFF.

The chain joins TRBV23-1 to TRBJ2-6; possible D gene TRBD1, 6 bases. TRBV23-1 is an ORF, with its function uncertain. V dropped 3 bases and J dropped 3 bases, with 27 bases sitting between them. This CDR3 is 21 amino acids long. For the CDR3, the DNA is TGCGCCAGCAGTCACTCCGAAGGACAGTCTTATATGCTCGGTGGGGCCAACGTCCTGACTTTC. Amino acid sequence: CASSHSEGQSYMLGGANVLTF.

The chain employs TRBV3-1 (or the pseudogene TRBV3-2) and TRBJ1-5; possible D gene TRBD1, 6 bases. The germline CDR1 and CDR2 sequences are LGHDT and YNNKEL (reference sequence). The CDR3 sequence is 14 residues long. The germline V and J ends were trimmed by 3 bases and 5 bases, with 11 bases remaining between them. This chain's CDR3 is CASSQGRTDQPQHF. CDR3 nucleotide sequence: TGTGCCAGCAGCCAGGGTCGGACAGATCAGCCCCAGCATTTT.

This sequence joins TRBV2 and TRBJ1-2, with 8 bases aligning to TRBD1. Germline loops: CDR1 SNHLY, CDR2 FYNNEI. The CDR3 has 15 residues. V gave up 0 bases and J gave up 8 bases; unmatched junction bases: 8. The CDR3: CASSEAGQGMSGYTF. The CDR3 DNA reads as TGTGCCAGCAGTGAAGCAGGACAGGGTATGAGCGGCTACACCTTC.

CDR3 DNA: TGTGCCAGCAGCCCACAGGAACTTTCCGGGACCGGGGAGCTGTTTTTT. This translates into CASSPQELSGTGELFF. The J gene is TRBJ2-2, the V gene TRBV11-3; maybe TRBD1 (5 bases). The CDR3 length is 16 residues. V lost 5 bases to trimming and J lost 5 bases, with 18 bases between them. The germline V gene has CDR1 SGHNT and CDR2 YENEEA.

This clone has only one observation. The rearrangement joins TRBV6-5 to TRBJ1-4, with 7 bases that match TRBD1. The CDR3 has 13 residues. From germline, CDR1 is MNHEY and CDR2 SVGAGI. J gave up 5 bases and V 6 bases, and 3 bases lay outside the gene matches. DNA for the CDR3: TGTGCCAGCAGGAGGGGACAGAATGAAAAACTGTTTTTT. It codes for CASRRGQNEKLFF.

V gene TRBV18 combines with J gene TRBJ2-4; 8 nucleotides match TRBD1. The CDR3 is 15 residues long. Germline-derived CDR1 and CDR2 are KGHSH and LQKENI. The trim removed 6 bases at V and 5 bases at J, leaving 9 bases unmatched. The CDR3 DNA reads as TGTGCCAGCTCCCAAGAGACAGGGGCCCAAAACATTCAGTACTTC. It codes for CASSQETGAQNIQYF.